Reported below is one T cell receptor (beta chain). The target antigen is unknown. This entry is derived from a study of beta chain features in type 1 diabetes. Study-level findings and limits: For Type 1 diabetes patients, all four CD4+ subsets carried TCRB CDR3s that were moderately but significantly shorter. VDJ junctions from patients with type 1 diabetes contained fewer insertions and more deletions.

The sequenced template was cDNA made from the entire isolated RNA. Produced via immunoSEQ multiplex PCR; TCRdb's table is partial and in-frame only. The sample includes under 300,000 clones, 20% of them seen just once. Germline V gene lookup returns CDR1 SGHAT and CDR2 FQDESV (reference sequence). This CDR3 is 15 amino acids long. Trimming removed 5 bases from V and 14 bases from J; junction bases left unmatched: 14. Sequenced sample: naive CD4+ T cells from blood. V usage is TRBV11-1 and J usage is TRBJ2-1; 11 bases fit TRBD2. The sequence derives from a woman aged 40 to 50 with type 1 diabetes. The DNA of the CDR3 is TGTGCCAGCAGCCACGAGGGCGGGGCTAGCGGGAGGAAGTTCTTC. It translates to CASSHEGGASGRKFF.